A single sample gave rise to the 2 T cell receptor beta chains below, sequenced in a study of T-cell reconstitution after alpha-beta-depleted transplantation in children (dated by TCRdb to the mid-2010s). Library preparation employed PCR. The instrument was an Illumina HiSeq 2500. TCR libraries were prepared with molecular barcoding, using unique molecular identifiers to normalize TCRbeta repertoire quantification. TCRdb reran the public reads through fastp at Q25 and MiXCR, keeping productive beta chains. Entries that share a CDR3 protein sequence are merged under the most common genes and DNA. This sample comprises around 500,000 distinct CDR3 sequences, approximately 12% of them detected only once. Of the sample, about 6% falls within the top ten clones. The sequences come from PBMCs from the stem cell graft donor, collected from the stem cell graft. All receptors come from a human donor who donated a stem cell graft to a child with combined immunodeficiency.

At least ten counts were recorded for this clonotype. The genes are TRBV24-1 and TRBJ2-3; 9 nucleotides agree with TRBD2. From germline, CDR1 is KGHDR and CDR2 SFDVKD. Unmatched junction bases numbered 3, after V lost 0 bases and J lost 3 bases. The CDR3 sequence is 16 residues long. Here the CDR3 reads CATSDLRREGTDTQYF. The CDR3 region has the DNA TGTGCCACCAGTGATTTGAGGCGGGAGGGGACAGATACGCAGTATTTT.

This clonotype was seen ten or more times. The chain recombines TRBV27 with TRBJ2-3, with D tentatively TRBD1 (5 bases). This CDR3 region has 13 residues. Per the germline V gene, CDR1 is MNHEY and CDR2 is SMNVEV (reference sequence). Trimming stripped 6 bases from V and 1 base from J, with 8 bases between. In nucleotides, the CDR3 is TGTGCCAGCAGGGGGCCTGGCACAGATACGCAGTATTTT. It translates to CASRGPGTDTQYF.